This T cell receptor (beta chain) was recorded in a study of T cell repertoires in cytomegalovirus infection. Study information: Through public TCR beta signatures, both CMV infection and matching HLA type were indicated. Study results and limitations: In two of eight donors, the top clonotype was HLA-C-restricted CMV-specific. The cumulative frequency of public TCR beta families distinguished individuals who carried CMV together with the relevant HLA.

Germline V gene data show CDR1 as MNHEY and CDR2 as SVGEGT. V shed 2 bases and J shed 2 bases, with 10 bases lying between them. This CDR3 is 14 amino acids long. A few counts support this clonotype. What it binds is not known. MiXCR, run by TCRdb on the reads, gives a single entry per CDR3 protein. The sample has about 740,000 distinct CDR3 sequences, approximately 40% seen once. This TCR derives from a human donor in good health (CMV status not recorded). Some clones in this sample may be carry-over from other donors' samples. The chain recombines TRBV6-2 or TRBV6-3 with TRBJ2-7, with D tentatively TRBD1 (6 bases). Material: PBMCs. The CDR3 loop is CASSYVTGTYEQYF. CDR3 nucleotides: TGTGCCAGCAGTTACGTAACAGGGACCTACGAGCAGTACTTC.